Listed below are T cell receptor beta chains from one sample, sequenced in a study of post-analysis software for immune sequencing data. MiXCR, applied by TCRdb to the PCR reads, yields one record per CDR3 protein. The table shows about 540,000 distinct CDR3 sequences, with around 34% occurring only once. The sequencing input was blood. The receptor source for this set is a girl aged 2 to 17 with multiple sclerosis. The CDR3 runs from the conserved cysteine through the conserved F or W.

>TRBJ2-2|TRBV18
CASRASSTGELFF
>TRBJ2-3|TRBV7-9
CASSSQRGQGPTDTQYF
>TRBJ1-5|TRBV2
CASSSRRTGYYSNQPQHF
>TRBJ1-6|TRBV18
CASSSTGEDSPLHF
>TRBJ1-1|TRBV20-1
CSASLPSGLEAFF
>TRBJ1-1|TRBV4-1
CASSQDGGFGGTEAFF
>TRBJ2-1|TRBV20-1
CSVPHSGDFYNEQFF
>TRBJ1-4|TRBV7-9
CASSPGPTNEKLFF
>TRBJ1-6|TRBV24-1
CATSDRGRSRGSPLHF
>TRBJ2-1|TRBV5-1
CASSLGTAANEQFF
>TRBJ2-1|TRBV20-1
CSASSSGGSRANEQFF
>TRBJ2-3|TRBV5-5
CASSLTAAGGTDTQYF